A single sample is the source of the 13 T cell receptor beta chains below, sequenced in a study of neurological immune-mediated disorders. TCRdb fed the 5' RACE reads into MiXCR, producing one record per CDR3 protein. This table holds 55,000 to 75,000 distinct CDR3 sequences, around 5% found once. Sequences were obtained from PBMCs. The source of these receptors is a human donor with multiple sclerosis. The donor label of this sample is uncertain.

This clonotype was recorded many times. This chain links TRBV7-2 with TRBJ1-2; possibly TRBD1 for D (5 bases). Germline CDR1 and CDR2: SGHTA and FQGNSA. The CDR3 covers 15 residues. Trimming cost V 1 base and J 3 bases, with 12 bases left between them. The CDR3 nucleotides are TGTGCCAGCAGCTTAGGCCCGGGAGGGGACTATGGCTACACCTTC. Encoded protein: CASSLGPGGDYGYTF.

This clonotype was counted ten times or more. The V gene is TRBV7-2, the J gene TRBJ2-3; D is possibly TRBD1 (5 bases). The CDR3 contains 13 residues. V lost 1 base and J lost 6, with 8 bases in between. The germline V gene encodes CDR1 SGHTA and CDR2 FQGNSA. The CDR3 sequence: CASSLGPGDTQYF. CDR3 nucleotide sequence: TGTGCCAGCAGCTTAGGACCAGGGGATACGCAGTATTTT. The full variable domain, in which reference TRBV7-2 and TRBJ2-3 provide the parts outside the CDR3, is GAGVSQSPSNKVTEKGKDVELRCDPISGHTALYWYRQSLGQGLEFLIYFQGNSAPDKSGLPSDRFSAERTGGSVSTLTIQRTQQEDSAVYLCASSLGPGDTQYFGPGTRLTVL.

In its sample, this clonotype was seen many times. V is TRBV10-3 and J is TRBJ1-1; TRBD1 is a possible D gene (6 bases). Trimming pared 1 base from V and 4 bases from J, leaving 13 bases between. Germline V lookup: CDR1 ENHRY, CDR2 SYGVKD. This CDR3 spans 15 amino acids. CDR3 sequence reads: CAISEFTKGGTEAFF. In DNA form, the CDR3 reads TGTGCCATCAGTGAGTTTACGAAGGGGGGCACTGAAGCTTTCTTT.

This clonotype was seen ten or more times. This chain joins TRBV19 and TRBJ2-1, with 12 bases fitting TRBD2. The germline CDR1 and CDR2 sequences are LNHDA and SQIVND (reference sequence). The J segment lost 10 bases and the V segment lost 6 bases, leaving 4 bases of the junction unmatched. This CDR3 is 13 amino acids long. The CDR3 is CASSTLAGGEQFF. Written as DNA, the CDR3 is TGTGCCAGTAGCACACTAGCGGGGGGCGAGCAGTTCTTC. The variable domain in full, completed from reference TRBV19 and TRBJ2-1, reads DGGITQSPKYLFRKEGQNVTLSCEQNLNHDAMYWYRQDPGQGLRLIYYSQIVNDFQKGDIAEGYSVSREKKESFPLTVTSAQKNPTAFYLCASSTLAGGEQFFGPGTRLTVL.

This clonotype was seen many times. CDR3 sequence: CASSLAGTEVEAFF. In DNA, the CDR3 is TGCGCCAGCAGCTTGGCCGGGACGGAAGTCGAAGCTTTCTTT. The chain joins TRBV5-1 to TRBJ1-1; TRBD1 might be the D (5 bases). Trimming took off 0 bases at V and 8 bases at J, with 14 bases between the two ends. Per the germline V gene, CDR1 is SGHRS and CDR2 is YFSETQ. There are 14 residues in the CDR3.

This clonotype was detected many times. V usage is TRBV4-1 and J usage is TRBJ2-2, with unresolved D. CDR3 size: 15 residues. Germline lookup yields CDR1 MGHRA and CDR2 YSYEKL. V dropped 3 bases and J dropped 5 bases, with 13 bases sitting between them. CDR3 in DNA: TGCGCCAGCAGCCAGGGTACTCGTACTACCGGGGAGCTGTTTTTT. Its translation is CASSQGTRTTGELFF.

Concerning this clonotype itself: Germline is not matched at one junction end, which may reflect a read error. V gene TRBV20-1 combines with J gene TRBJ1-2; D not resolved. This CDR3 is 10 amino acids long. Germline CDR1 is DFQATT and CDR2 is SNEGSKA (reference sequence). CDR3 sequence reads: CSASEGGHAF. The CDR3 nucleotides are TGCAGTGCTAGCGAAGGTGGCCACGCCTTC.

The sample holds many counts of this clonotype. The CDR3 coding sequence is TGTGCCATCAGTGCAGGGGGCCGAGGGACTGAAGCTTTCTTT. Its protein is CAISAGGRGTEAFF. This rearrangement joins TRBV10-3 to TRBJ1-1; 8 bases align to TRBD1. Germline CDR1 ENHRY, CDR2 SYGVKD. V shed 4 bases and J 5 bases; nucleotides not matched to a gene: 6. The CDR3 length is 14 residues.

This clonotype was counted many times. The chain joins TRBV20-1 to TRBJ2-1; 8 nucleotides match TRBD2. After removal of 5 bases from V and 10 bases from J, the junction contained 16 bases not matched to a gene. The germline V gene has CDR1 DFQATT and CDR2 SNEGSKA (reference sequence). The CDR3 is 15 residues long. This chain's CDR3 is CSASGTRGPREEQFF. The DNA for the CDR3 is TGCAGTGCTTCAGGGACTAGAGGACCGCGAGAGGAGCAGTTCTTC.

Many counts were recorded for this clonotype. The V and J genes are TRBV5-1 and TRBJ1-3; D not resolved. The germline V gene encodes CDR1 SGHRS and CDR2 YFSETQ. The V gene lost 0 bases and the J gene lost 4 bases, with 8 bases spanning the gap. The CDR3 totals 14 residues. This chain's CDR3 is CASSLAGRGNTIYF. The CDR3 DNA reads as TGCGCCAGCAGCTTGGCGGGGAGAGGAAACACCATATATTTT. Drawing the rest from reference TRBV5-1 and TRBJ1-3, the complete variable domain is KAGVTQTPRYLIKTRGQQVTLSCSPISGHRSVSWYQQTPGQGLQFLFEYFSETQRNKGNFPGRFSGRQFSNSRSEMNVSTLELGDSALYLCASSLAGRGNTIYFGEGSWLTVV.

This clonotype was counted ten times or more. CDR3 region: CASSPRLPILFF. CDR3 sequence (DNA): TGTGCCAGCTCACCGCGACTACCTATCTTGTTTTTT. The chain links TRBV18 to TRBJ1-4; no firm D call. CDR3 length: 12 residues. Trimming removed 3 bases from V and 15 bases from J, with 14 bases in between. Germline V gene sequence: CDR1 KGHSH, CDR2 LQKENI.

This clonotype was counted many times. One end of the junction varies from germline; a read error may be responsible. The genes are TRBV18 and TRBJ1-2; weak D call: TRBD1 (5 bases). The germline CDR1 and CDR2 sequences are KGHSH and LQKENI. This CDR3 region has 11 residues. DNA of the CDR3: TGTGCCAGCTCACCGGGGACGATCGGGGACTTC. Translating it yields CASSPGTIGDF.

This clonotype was picked up many times. This chain connects TRBV29-1 to TRBJ1-5; D is undetermined. CDR3 size: 12 residues. Looked up from germline, CDR1 is SQVTM and CDR2 is ANQGSEA. Trimming took 5 bases from V and 4 from J, leaving 9 bases between them. This chain's CDR3 is CSVKSGNQPQHF. As DNA, the CDR3 is TGCAGCGTTAAAAGCGGGAATCAGCCCCAGCATTTT.